The next 21 T cell receptor beta chains were all read from a single sample in a study of blood T cell repertoires in COVID-19. The protocol was immunoSEQ multiplex PCR, while the TCRdb copy is restricted to in-frame clones and leaves out a portion. The table lists about 190,000 clones, around 86% of them singletons. The sequencing input was peripheral blood. The receptors were sampled from a woman aged 40 to 50 with acute or convalescent COVID-19.

V gene TRBV25-1 combines with J gene TRBJ1-5; TRBD1 agrees at 8 bases. This CDR3 spans 14 amino acids. Trimming cost V 6 bases and J 9 bases; bases outside gene matches: 10. Germline V gene data show CDR1 as MGHDK and CDR2 as SYGVNS. CDR3 region: CASSITGGDAPQHF. DNA for the CDR3: TGTGCCAGCAGCATTACAGGGGGTGATGCGCCCCAGCATTTT. Combining the CDR3 with reference TRBV25-1 and TRBJ1-5 gives the whole variable domain EADIYQTPRYLVIGTGKKITLECSQTMGHDKMYWYQQDPGMELHLIHYSYGVNSTEKGDLSSESTVSRIRTEHFPLTLESARPSHTSQYLCASSITGGDAPQHFGDGTRLSIL.

The chain has TRBV10-2 and TRBJ2-7; weak D call: TRBD2 (6 bases). Germline V lookup: CDR1 WSHSY, CDR2 SAAADI. The CDR3 has 11 residues. V was clipped by 6 bases and J by 6 bases, with 9 bases between them. The CDR3: CASRGGGEQYF. As DNA, the CDR3 is TGCGCCAGCAGGGGGGGAGGCGAGCAGTACTTC.

The gene calls are TRBV7-6 and TRBJ2-2; 11 bases match TRBD2. The CDR3 consists of 15 residues. Germline values: CDR1 SGHVS, CDR2 FNYEAQ. The V and J ends lost 5 bases and 1 base, in that order; junction bases with no gene match: 0. The CDR3 DNA reads TGTGCCAGCAGCGGGACTAGCGGGAACACCGGGGAGCTGTTTTTT. It encodes CASSGTSGNTGELFF.

This clone was seen a single time. This sequence joins TRBV6-4 and TRBJ2-2; D unclear. Germline CDR1 MRHNA, CDR2 SNTAGT. This CDR3 comprises 14 residues. Deletions cut 4 bases from V and 7 bases from J, with 13 bases between. The CDR3 loop is CASSVFIESGELFF. The CDR3 nucleotides read TGTGCCAGCAGTGTGTTTATAGAAAGCGGGGAGCTGTTTTTT.

This chain connects TRBV4-1 to TRBJ1-2; D not certain. V lost 4 bases and J 4 bases, leaving 10 bases between the germline ends. The germline V gene has CDR1 MGHRA and CDR2 YSYEKL. The CDR3 length is 13 residues. CDR3 sequence: CASSPVGVYGYTF. The CDR3 DNA follows: TGCGCCAGCAGCCCGGTTGGTGTCTATGGCTACACCTTC.

V gene TRBV5-1 combines with J gene TRBJ1-1; D remains unclear. This CDR3 contains 13 residues. Trimming took 3 bases from V and 3 from J, leaving 9 bases between them. The germline V gene encodes CDR1 SGHRS and CDR2 YFSETQ. CDR3 sequence reads: CASSSNEDTEAFF. CDR3 in DNA: TGCGCCAGCAGCTCCAACGAGGACACTGAAGCTTTCTTT.

The genes are TRBV2 and TRBJ1-5; 9 nucleotides align to TRBD1. Germline values: CDR1 SNHLY, CDR2 FYNNEI. V lost 4 bases, J lost 7 bases, and 2 bases stayed unmatched. CDR3 length equals 13 residues. The CDR3 region has the DNA TGTGCCAGCAGTGGGGACAGGGAACAGCCCCAGCATTTT. This sequence encodes CASSGDREQPQHF. The entire variable domain, with the rest obtained from reference TRBV2 and TRBJ1-5, is as follows: EPEVTQTPSHQVTQMGQEVILRCVPISNHLYFYWYRQILGQKVEFLVSFYNNEISEKSEIFDDQFSVERPDGSNFTLKIRSTKLEDSAMYFCASSGDREQPQHFGDGTRLSIL.

V and J are TRBV5-1 and TRBJ2-3; 7 bases agree with TRBD2. V shed 2 bases and J 4 bases; nucleotides not matched to a gene: 1. Per the germline V gene, CDR1 is SGHRS and CDR2 is YFSETQ. The CDR3 is 13 residues long. CDR3 DNA: TGCGCCAGCAGCTTAGGGAGGGCAGATACGCAGTATTTT. Encoded protein: CASSLGRADTQYF.

CDR3 region: CASSLGQVSNSPLHF. The CDR3 DNA reads TGTGCCAGCAGCCTCGGACAGGTGTCTAATTCACCCCTCCACTTT. This chain links TRBV14 with TRBJ1-6, with TRBD1 matching over 7 bases. The CDR3 consists of 15 residues. Per germline, CDR1 SGHDN and CDR2 FVKESK. V shed 4 bases, J shed 6 bases, and the junction held 6 bases outside the gene matches.

In this sample, this clone turned up a few times. V gene TRBV19 combines with J gene TRBJ1-2, with a possible D match to TRBD1 (6 bases). The CDR3 consists of 12 residues. Germline assignment: CDR1 LNHDA and CDR2 SQIVND (reference sequence). Between the trimmed V and J ends, which lost 7 bases and 8 bases, there was a span of 14 bases. CDR3 in DNA: TGTGCCAGTATGGGGGCCCTAGGCGGCTACACCTTC. Its protein is CASMGALGGYTF.

This chain joins TRBV28 and TRBJ2-3; 7 bases fit TRBD1. CDR3 size: 15 residues. Germline V gene data show CDR1 as MDHEN and CDR2 as SYDVKM. The trim removed 5 bases at V and 1 base at J, leaving 6 bases unmatched. As DNA, the CDR3 is TGTGCCAGCAGTCGACAGGGAGCGGGCACAGATACGCAGTATTTT. Residues: CASSRQGAGTDTQYF.

The chain is built from TRBV6-5 and TRBJ1-3; the match to TRBD1 covers 8 bases. The V gene end was trimmed by 8 bases and the J gene end by 6 bases; junction bases not matched to a gene: 12. Germline CDR1 and CDR2: MNHEY and SVGAGI. The CDR3 spans 15 residues. CDR3 sequence: CASHQADRDKNTIYF. The CDR3, as DNA: TGTGCCAGCCACCAAGCGGACAGGGACAAAAACACCATATATTTT.

V usage is TRBV27 and J usage is TRBJ1-1, with D maybe TRBD1 (6 bases). The germline CDR1 and CDR2 sequences are MNHEY and SMNVEV (reference sequence). Trimming stripped 7 bases from V and 3 bases from J, with 12 bases between. This CDR3 region has 13 residues. For the CDR3, the DNA is TGTGCCAGCAAGGGAGGGGGGCACACTGAAGCTTTCTTT. This codes for CASKGGGHTEAFF.

The genes are TRBV28 and TRBJ1-4; D not certain. V was clipped by 3 bases and J by 5 bases, with 7 bases between them. The germline CDR1 and CDR2 sequences are MDHEN and SYDVKM. The CDR3 runs to 13 residues. As DNA, the CDR3 is TGTGCCAGCAGTTTGAAAGAGAATGAAAAACTGTTTTTT. This sequence encodes CASSLKENEKLFF. Full variable domain (rest looked up from reference TRBV28 and TRBJ1-4): DVKVTQSSRYLVKRTGEKVFLECVQDMDHENMFWYRQDPGLGLRLIYFSYDVKMKEKGDIPEGYSVSREKKERFSLILESASTNQTSMYLCASSLKENEKLFFGSGTQLSVL.

The chain uses TRBV5-1 and TRBJ2-3, with D possibly matching TRBD1 (5 bases). V lost 0 bases and J lost 11, with 7 bases in between. This CDR3 spans 11 amino acids. Germline CDR1 is SGHRS and CDR2 is YFSETQ. The CDR3: CASSLGQLQYF. Here the CDR3 DNA reads TGCGCCAGCAGCTTGGGACAGCTGCAGTATTTT.

The chain has TRBV5-1 and TRBJ1-3; D perhaps matches TRBD1 (5 bases). The germline V gene encodes CDR1 SGHRS and CDR2 YFSETQ. V was pared by 4 bases and J by 0 bases, with 14 bases between. The CDR3 contains 16 residues. This chain's CDR3 is CASSGGTLSSGNTIYF. CDR3 coding DNA: TGCGCCAGCAGCGGCGGGACCTTGAGCTCTGGAAACACCATATATTTT.

The chain joins TRBV3-1 (or the pseudogene TRBV3-2) to TRBJ1-1; 8 bases align to TRBD1. V lost 3 bases and J lost 2; bases outside the gene matches: 5. Germline CDR1 is LGHDT and CDR2 is YNNKEL (reference sequence). This CDR3 is 15 amino acids long. In DNA, the CDR3 is TGTGCCAGCAGCCATCGGGACAGGTCTAACACTGAAGCTTTCTTT. Amino acids: CASSHRDRSNTEAFF.

This chain uses TRBV19 with TRBJ2-1; possibly TRBD1 for D (6 bases). Germline CDR1 LNHDA, CDR2 SQIVND (reference sequence). CDR3 length: 15 residues. V shed 4 bases and J shed 13 bases, with 23 bases lying between them. The CDR3 sequence is CASSTVDSPTMSQFF. The CDR3 DNA follows: TGTGCCAGTAGTACAGTGGACAGTCCTACAATGAGCCAGTTCTTC.

This chain joins TRBV7-9 and TRBJ2-1; no reliable D call. V was clipped by 1 base and J by 8 bases, with 6 bases between them. Germline V gives CDR1 SEHNR, CDR2 FQNEAQ (reference sequence). The CDR3 consists of 12 residues. The CDR3 DNA is TGTGCCAGCAGCTTAGTCCTCGATGAGCAGTTCTTC. Translating gives CASSLVLDEQFF.

The chain uses TRBV11-2 and TRBJ2-3, with D perhaps matching TRBD1 (8 bases). The CDR3 length is 15 residues. V was cut by 5 bases and J by 5 bases, with 17 bases left in between. Germline V CDR1 and CDR2: SGHAT, FQNNGV. The CDR3 nucleotides read TGTGCCAGCAGCCTACAGGGGGGGGTTGGAGATACGCAGTATTTT. Its translation is CASSLQGGVGDTQYF.

This chain links TRBV7-2 with TRBJ2-7; TRBD1 is a possible D gene (6 bases). V lost 3 bases and J lost 2, with 14 bases in between. CDR3 length: 15 amino acids. Germline values: CDR1 SGHTA, CDR2 FQGNSA. CDR3 loop: CASSLTLTGPYEQYF. The CDR3, as DNA: TGTGCCAGCAGCTTGACCCTTACAGGGCCCTACGAGCAGTACTTC.